This T cell receptor beta chain was identified during a study of cytomegalovirus exposure and HLA in healthy donors. Study results and limitations: TCR beta V- and J-gene trimming, according to a later analysis, was linked to a missense DCLRE1C variant. Judged likely to be a sequencing artifact was a cluster of highly shared sequence variants. Association with HLA alleles at 0.05 false discovery rate was found for approximately 18,000 TCR beta sequences in a later analysis.

60 Vbeta and 13 Jbeta primers were used in PCR. This table comes from immunoSEQ multiplex PCR, and its TCRdb copy is limited to in-frame clones, with some not included. The repertoire has 150,000 to 200,000 clones, approximately 81% of them found once; the top ten carry around 2%. The CDR3 contains 13 residues. Trimming pared 4 bases from V and 3 bases from J, leaving 8 bases between. Germline V gene sequence: CDR1 SGHRS, CDR2 YFSETQ. As for this clone: Its antigen is still unknown.

The sample consisted of PBMCs. This TCR was sampled from a woman under 30 in good health and CMV-seropositive. The chain uses TRBV5-1 and TRBJ2-1; D is ambiguous. The CDR3 bases are TGCGCCAGCAGCCTGTATTTCTACAATGAGCAGTTCTTC. Residues: CASSLYFYNEQFF. The whole variable domain, filled in from reference TRBV5-1 and TRBJ2-1, reads KAGVTQTPRYLIKTRGQQVTLSCSPISGHRSVSWYQQTPGQGLQFLFEYFSETQRNKGNFPGRFSGRQFSNSRSEMNVSTLELGDSALYLCASSLYFYNEQFFGPGTRLTVL.